This T cell receptor beta chain is drawn from a study of radiotherapy plus CTLA-4 blockade in lung cancer. About the research overall: In about 20% of patients, objective responses were seen; approximately 31% had disease control. Study results and limitations: Early clonal dynamics of blood T cells, together with interferon-beta, were reported as the best response predictor. In blood, TCR clones derived from the tumor expanded after radiotherapy plus ipilimumab.

On this clone: The target antigen is unknown.

Assay used: immunoSEQ multiplex PCR; TCRdb lists only in-frame clones, some missing. The sample carries roughly 50,000 clones, 75% to 85% recorded once. This CDR3 comprises 16 residues. The germline V gene encodes CDR1 SGDLS and CDR2 YYNGEE. Trimming left V 4 bases short and J 4 bases short, with 20 bases between. The TCR originated in a human donor with non-small cell lung cancer who had stable disease on radiotherapy plus ipilimumab. Specimen: peripheral blood, collected from a patient treated with radiotherapy plus ipilimumab. The V gene is TRBV9, the J gene TRBJ1-2, with D perhaps TRBD1 (6 bases). CDR3 coding DNA: TGTGCCAGCAGCCCTCAGAGCCGGACAGACATCTATGGCTACACCTTC. Residues: CASSPQSRTDIYGYTF. Drawing the rest from reference TRBV9 and TRBJ1-2, the complete variable domain is DSGVTQTPKHLITATGQRVTLRCSPRSGDLSVYWYQQSLDQGLQFLIQYYNGEERAKGNILERFSAQQFPDLHSELNLSSLELGDSALYFCASSPQSRTDIYGYTFGSGTRLTVV.